Listed here is a single T cell receptor beta chain. The antigen is undetermined. The data originate from a study of lymphopenia after photon versus proton radiotherapy. Whole-study findings and limits: Post-nadir TCR diversity decline inversely tracked overall survival among those who died. Post-nadir diversity loss with photons came from oligoclonal expansion, particularly CD8+ Temra cells. Better survival with proton therapy was suggested as possible, not demonstrated. Photon-treated patients lost naive T cells and TCR diversity; proton-treated stayed stable.

Profiling relied on immunoSEQ multiplex PCR, and the TCRdb table lists in-frame clones only, not all of them. This sample carries tens of thousands of clones, approximately 92% of them seen once, and the ten largest clones take around 17%. Germline lookup yields CDR1 SGHAT and CDR2 FQNNGV. V gave up 0 bases and J gave up 0 bases, with 0 bases separating them. The CDR3 contains 13 residues. The specimen comprised peripheral blood, sampled from a patient treated with photon-based radiotherapy. The chain employs TRBV11-2 and TRBJ1-3; D is ambiguous. The sequence was collected from a woman aged 35 to 49 with cholangiocarcinoma. CDR3 region: CASSLDSGNTIYF. As DNA, the CDR3 is TGTGCCAGCAGCTTAGACTCTGGAAACACCATATATTTT.